The 11 T cell receptor beta chains presented below share a single source sample, sequenced in a study of beta chain features in type 1 diabetes. Isolated RNA was reverse transcribed in full, so expressed TCRB transcripts were sequenced. TCRdb's copy holds only in-frame clones and misses some; the assay was immunoSEQ multiplex PCR. The top ten clones hold 0.02% to 0.025% of a sample with 850,000 to 900,000 clones, about a sixth of them seen once. The sequencing sample was made of naive CD4+ T cells from blood. These receptors originate from a woman younger than 35 in good health.

This clone was observed a handful of times. The chain employs TRBV23-1 and TRBJ2-5; a weak D match, TRBD2 (5 bases). TRBV23-1 is an ORF, and what it does is uncertain. CDR3 length: 14 amino acids. Trimming stripped 4 bases from V and 1 base from J, with 10 bases between. CDR3 protein: CASSRPGSQETQYF. For the CDR3, the DNA is TGCGCCAGCAGTCGTCCGGGGTCCCAAGAGACCCAGTACTTC.

Points on this clone: Other DNA sequences in this sample translate to the same CDR3. The gene calls are TRBV11-3 and TRBJ2-5; D might be TRBD2 (6 bases). This CDR3 is 13 amino acids long. The germline CDR1 and CDR2 sequences are SGHNT and YENEEA. The ends were cut back, 6 bases at V and 5 bases at J, with 13 bases in the middle. The CDR3 sequence is CASSPGLRETQYF. CDR3 nucleotide sequence: TGTGCCAGCAGTCCGGGACTGCGGGAGACCCAGTACTTC.

This clone was seen a few times. The chain is built from TRBV7-2 and TRBJ2-3; tentative D call: TRBD2 (6 bases). Trimming pared 4 bases from V and 4 bases from J, leaving 12 bases between. The V gene's germline CDR1 is SGHTA and CDR2 FQGNSA. The CDR3 covers 14 residues. The DNA for the CDR3 is TGTGCCAGCAGCTCCCCGACTAGTGCAGATACGCAGTATTTT. Encoded protein: CASSSPTSADTQYF.

The V gene is TRBV18, the J gene TRBJ2-7; no clear D gene. Germline V lookup: CDR1 KGHSH, CDR2 LQKENI. V gave up 6 bases and J gave up 2 bases, with 14 bases separating them. The CDR3 spans 14 residues. In DNA form, the CDR3 reads TGTGCCAGCTCTCGAAATGGTAGCACCTACGAGCAGTACTTC. Encoded protein: CASSRNGSTYEQYF.

V usage is TRBV2 and J usage is TRBJ1-5; D gene unclear. The V end was cut by 1 base, the J end by 2 bases, with 3 bases between. CDR1 and CDR2 (germline): SNHLY, FYNNEI. The CDR3 runs to 13 residues. Here the CDR3 reads CASSEERNQPQHF. CDR3 coding DNA: TGTGCCAGCAGTGAAGAGCGCAATCAGCCCCAGCATTTT. The variable domain in full, completed from reference TRBV2 and TRBJ1-5, reads EPEVTQTPSHQVTQMGQEVILRCVPISNHLYFYWYRQILGQKVEFLVSFYNNEISEKSEIFDDQFSVERPDGSNFTLKIRSTKLEDSAMYFCASSEERNQPQHFGDGTRLSIL.

This clone has more than one count but fewer than ten. The chain joins TRBV28 to TRBJ2-7, with D maybe TRBD1 (5 bases). This CDR3 contains 14 residues. In germline, CDR1 is MDHEN, CDR2 SYDVKM. Trimming removed 5 bases at V and 3 bases at J, with 14 bases between. CDR3 nucleotides: TGTGCCAGCAGTCGCCCGGACACCAGCTACGAGCAGTACTTC. Translation: CASSRPDTSYEQYF.

J is TRBJ2-2 and V is TRBV7-3, with 7 bases lining up with TRBD2. The CDR3 is 17 amino acids. V trimming: 4 bases; J trimming: 1 base; junction bases outside the gene matches: 9. Germline V CDR1 and CDR2: SGHTA, FQGTGA. The DNA for the CDR3 is TGTGCCAGCAGCTGGAGCCCGACTAGCAGGAACACCGGGGAGCTGTTTTTT. Its translation is CASSWSPTSRNTGELFF. The variable domain in full, with the rest retrieved from reference TRBV7-3 and TRBJ2-2, is GAGVSQTPSNKVTEKGKYVELRCDPISGHTALYWYRQSLGQGPEFLIYFQGTGAADDSGLPNDRFFAVRPEGSVSTLKIQRTERGDSAVYLCASSWSPTSRNTGELFFGEGSRLTVL.

In this sample, this clone turned up a few times. The V call is TRBV4-3, the J call TRBJ2-2, with unresolved D. Germline CDR1 reads LGHNA; CDR2 reads YSLEER. The CDR3 extends over 18 amino acids. With 4 bases removed from V and 4 bases from J, the gap between germline ends came to 22 bases. The CDR3 is CASSPKPHGSRPTGELFF. CDR3 nucleotide sequence: TGCGCCAGCAGCCCAAAGCCCCATGGGTCCCGGCCCACCGGGGAGCTGTTTTTT.

This clone has just a few counts. The rearrangement uses TRBV6-5 and TRBJ2-7; 13 bases agree with TRBD2. The germline CDR1 and CDR2 sequences are MNHEY and SVGAGI. V lost 6 bases and J lost 2; bases outside the gene matches: 4. CDR3 length: 15 residues. The CDR3 is CASRRTSGSAYEQYF. The DNA of the CDR3 is TGTGCCAGCAGAAGGACTAGCGGGAGCGCCTACGAGCAGTACTTC.

The chain uses TRBV10-3 and TRBJ2-3, with 8 bases that match TRBD2. This CDR3 has 15 residues. V was clipped by 10 bases and J by 5 bases; unmatched bases: 14. Germline V gene data show CDR1 as ENHRY and CDR2 as SYGVKD. The CDR3 spells CATVGGAGLLDTQYF. The CDR3 DNA follows: TGTGCCACCGTCGGGGGGGCAGGGCTTTTAGATACGCAGTATTTT.

The table lists this clone with a few counts. The chain combines TRBV7-9 with TRBJ1-2; possible D gene TRBD1, 5 bases. The germline V gene has CDR1 SEHNR and CDR2 FQNEAQ (reference sequence). CDR3 length equals 13 residues. V lost 2 bases to trimming and J lost 8 bases, with 12 bases between them. Here the CDR3 reads CASSLIAGSGYTF. The CDR3 DNA sequence: TGTGCCAGCAGCTTAATCGCAGGGAGCGGCTACACCTTC.